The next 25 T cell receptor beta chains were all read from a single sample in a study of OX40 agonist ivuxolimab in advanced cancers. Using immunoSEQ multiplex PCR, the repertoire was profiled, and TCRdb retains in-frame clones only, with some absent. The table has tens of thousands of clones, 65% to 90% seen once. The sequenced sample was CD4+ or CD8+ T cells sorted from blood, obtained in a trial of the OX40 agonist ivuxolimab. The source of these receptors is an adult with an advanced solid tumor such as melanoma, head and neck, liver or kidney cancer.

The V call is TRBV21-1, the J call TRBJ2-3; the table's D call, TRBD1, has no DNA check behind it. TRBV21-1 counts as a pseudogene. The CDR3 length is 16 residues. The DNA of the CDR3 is TGTGCCAGCAGCAAGAGGACAGGGACTAGCACAGATACGCAGTATTTT. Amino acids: CASSKRTGTSTDTQYF.

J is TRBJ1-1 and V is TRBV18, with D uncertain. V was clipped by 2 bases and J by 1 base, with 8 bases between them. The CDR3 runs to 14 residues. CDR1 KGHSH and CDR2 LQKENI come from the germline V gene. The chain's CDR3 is CASSPSIGNTEAFF. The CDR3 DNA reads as TGTGCCAGCTCACCAAGTATAGGGAACACTGAAGCTTTCTTT.

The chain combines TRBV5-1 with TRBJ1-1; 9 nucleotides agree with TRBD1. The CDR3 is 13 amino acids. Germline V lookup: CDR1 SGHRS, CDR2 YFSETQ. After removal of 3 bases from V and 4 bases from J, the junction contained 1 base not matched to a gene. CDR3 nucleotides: TGCGCCAGCAGCTGGGGACAGGGCACTGAAGCTTTCTTT. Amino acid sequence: CASSWGQGTEAFF.

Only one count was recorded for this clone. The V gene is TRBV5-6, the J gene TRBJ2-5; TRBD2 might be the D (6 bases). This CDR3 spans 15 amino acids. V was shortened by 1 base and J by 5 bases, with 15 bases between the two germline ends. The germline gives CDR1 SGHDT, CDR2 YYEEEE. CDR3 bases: TGTGCCAGCAGCTTGTCGGAGGGGATGGTGGAGACCCAGTACTTC. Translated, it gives CASSLSEGMVETQYF.

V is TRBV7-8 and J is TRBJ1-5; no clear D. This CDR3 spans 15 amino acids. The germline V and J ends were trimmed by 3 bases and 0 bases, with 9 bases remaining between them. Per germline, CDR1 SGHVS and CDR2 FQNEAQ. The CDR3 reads CASSFRENSNQPQHF. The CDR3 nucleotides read TGTGCCAGCAGCTTTAGAGAGAATAGCAATCAGCCCCAGCATTTT.

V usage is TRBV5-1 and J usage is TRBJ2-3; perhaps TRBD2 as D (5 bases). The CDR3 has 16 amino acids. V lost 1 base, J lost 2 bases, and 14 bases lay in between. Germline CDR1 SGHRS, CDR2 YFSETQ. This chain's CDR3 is CASSLYFGVPTDTQYF. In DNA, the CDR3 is TGCGCCAGCAGCTTGTATTTCGGGGTCCCCACAGATACGCAGTATTTT.

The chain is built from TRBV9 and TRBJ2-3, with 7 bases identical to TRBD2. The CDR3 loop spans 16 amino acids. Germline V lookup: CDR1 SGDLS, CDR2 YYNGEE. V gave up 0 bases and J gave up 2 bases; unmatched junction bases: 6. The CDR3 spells CASSVGASGFTDTQYF. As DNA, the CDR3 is TGTGCCAGCAGCGTAGGGGCTAGCGGCTTCACAGATACGCAGTATTTT.

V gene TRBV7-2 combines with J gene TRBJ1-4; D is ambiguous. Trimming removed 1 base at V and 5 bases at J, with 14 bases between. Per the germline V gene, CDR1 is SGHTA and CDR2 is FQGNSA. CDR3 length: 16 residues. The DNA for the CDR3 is TGTGCCAGCAGCTTAGGGGAGATGATCGCAAATGAAAAACTGTTTTTT. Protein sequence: CASSLGEMIANEKLFF.

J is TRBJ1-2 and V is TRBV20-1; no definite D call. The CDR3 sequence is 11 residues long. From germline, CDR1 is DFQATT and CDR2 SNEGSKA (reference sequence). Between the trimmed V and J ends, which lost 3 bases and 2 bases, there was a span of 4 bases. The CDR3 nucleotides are TGCAGTGCTAGTAGAAACTATGGCTACACCTTC. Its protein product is CSASRNYGYTF.

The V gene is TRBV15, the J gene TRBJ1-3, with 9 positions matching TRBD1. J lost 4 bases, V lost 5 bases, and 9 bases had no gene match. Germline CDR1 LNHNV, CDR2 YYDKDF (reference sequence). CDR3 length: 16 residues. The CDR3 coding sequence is TGTGCCACCAGCGGTTATGGGACAGGGACCGGAAACACCATATATTTT. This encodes CATSGYGTGTGNTIYF.

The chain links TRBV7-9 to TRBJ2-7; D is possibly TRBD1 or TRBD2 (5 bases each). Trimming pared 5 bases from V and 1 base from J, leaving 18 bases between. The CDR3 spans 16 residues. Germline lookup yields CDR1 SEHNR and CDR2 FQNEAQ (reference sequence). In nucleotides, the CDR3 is TGTGCCAGCAGCCATATGGGACCCCCATTTTCCTACGAGCAGTACTTC. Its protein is CASSHMGPPFSYEQYF.

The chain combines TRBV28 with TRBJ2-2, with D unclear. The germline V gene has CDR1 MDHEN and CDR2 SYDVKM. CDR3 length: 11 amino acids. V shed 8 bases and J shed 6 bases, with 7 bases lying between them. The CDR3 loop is CASAWAGELFF. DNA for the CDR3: TGTGCCAGCGCATGGGCCGGGGAGCTGTTTTTT.

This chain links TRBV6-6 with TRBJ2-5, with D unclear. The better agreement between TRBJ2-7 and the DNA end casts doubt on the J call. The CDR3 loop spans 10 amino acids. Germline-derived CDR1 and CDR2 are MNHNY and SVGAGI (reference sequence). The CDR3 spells CASGDYEQYF. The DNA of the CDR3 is TGTGCCAGCGGGGACTACGAGCAGTACTTC.

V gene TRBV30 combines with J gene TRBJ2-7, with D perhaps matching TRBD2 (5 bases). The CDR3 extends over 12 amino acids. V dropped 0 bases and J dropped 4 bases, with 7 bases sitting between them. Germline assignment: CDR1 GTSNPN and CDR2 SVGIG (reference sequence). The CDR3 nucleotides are TGTGCCTGGAGTGTAACGGGATACGAGCAGTACTTC. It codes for CAWSVTGYEQYF.

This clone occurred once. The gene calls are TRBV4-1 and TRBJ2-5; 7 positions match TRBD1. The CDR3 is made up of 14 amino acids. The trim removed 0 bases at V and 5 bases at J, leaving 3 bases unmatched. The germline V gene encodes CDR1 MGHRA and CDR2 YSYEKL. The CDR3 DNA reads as TGCGCCAGCAGCCAAGATCCGACAGGGGAGACCCAGTACTTC. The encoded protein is CASSQDPTGETQYF.

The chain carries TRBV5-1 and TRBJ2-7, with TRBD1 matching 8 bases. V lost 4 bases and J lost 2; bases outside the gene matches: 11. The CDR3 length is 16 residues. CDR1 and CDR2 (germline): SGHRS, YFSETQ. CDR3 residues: CASSLGSLQGAYEQYF. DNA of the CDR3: TGCGCCAGCAGCCTTGGGTCTCTACAGGGGGCCTACGAGCAGTACTTC.

Here the CDR3 reads CASSLAVHQGYGYTF. The CDR3 nucleotides are TGTGCCAGCAGCTTGGCGGTGCATCAGGGGTATGGCTACACCTTC. This rearrangement joins TRBV5-4 to TRBJ1-2, with TRBD1 as a possible D gene (6 bases). Trimming took off 0 bases at V and 5 bases at J, with 14 bases between the two ends. The CDR3 spans 15 residues. Germline CDR1 is SGHNT and CDR2 is YYREEE (reference sequence).

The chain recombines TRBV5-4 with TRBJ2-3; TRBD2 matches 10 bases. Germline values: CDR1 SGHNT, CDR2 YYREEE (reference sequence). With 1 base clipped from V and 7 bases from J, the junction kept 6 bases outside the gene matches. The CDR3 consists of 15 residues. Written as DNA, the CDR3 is TGTGCCAGCAGCTTGACTAGCGGGATGAGGAATACGCAGTATTTT. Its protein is CASSLTSGMRNTQYF.

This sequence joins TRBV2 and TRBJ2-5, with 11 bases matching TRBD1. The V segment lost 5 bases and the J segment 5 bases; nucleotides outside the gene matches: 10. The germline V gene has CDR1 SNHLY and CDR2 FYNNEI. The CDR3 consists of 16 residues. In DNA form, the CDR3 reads TGTGCCAGCAGTAACGGACAGGGGGCCGGTATGGAGACCCAGTACTTC. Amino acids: CASSNGQGAGMETQYF.

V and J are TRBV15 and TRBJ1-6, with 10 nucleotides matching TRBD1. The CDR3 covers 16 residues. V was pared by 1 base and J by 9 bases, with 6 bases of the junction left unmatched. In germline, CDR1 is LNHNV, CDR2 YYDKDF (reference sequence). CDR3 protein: CATSRGQGAGFSPLHF. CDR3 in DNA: TGTGCCACCAGCAGAGGACAGGGGGCTGGTTTTTCACCCCTCCACTTT. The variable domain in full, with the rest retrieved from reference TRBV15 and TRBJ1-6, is DAMVIQNPRYQVTQFGKPVTLSCSQTLNHNVMYWYQQKSSQAPKLLFHYYDKDFNNEADTPDNFQSRRPNTSFCFLDIRSPGLGDTAMYLCATSRGQGAGFSPLHFGNGTRLTVT.

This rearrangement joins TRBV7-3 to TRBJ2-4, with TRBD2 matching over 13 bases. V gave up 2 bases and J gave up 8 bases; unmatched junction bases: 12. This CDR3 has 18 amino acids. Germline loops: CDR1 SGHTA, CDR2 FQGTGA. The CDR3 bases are TGTGCCAGCAGCTTATGGACTGGGACTAGCGGGAAGGCGGACATTCAGTACTTC. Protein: CASSLWTGTSGKADIQYF.

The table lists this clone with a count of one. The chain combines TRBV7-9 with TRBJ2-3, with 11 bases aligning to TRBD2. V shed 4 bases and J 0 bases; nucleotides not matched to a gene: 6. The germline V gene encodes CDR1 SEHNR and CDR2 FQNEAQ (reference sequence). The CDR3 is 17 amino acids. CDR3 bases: TGTGCCAGCAGCTATAGCGGGGGGGGAGCTAGCACAGATACGCAGTATTTT. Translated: CASSYSGGGASTDTQYF.

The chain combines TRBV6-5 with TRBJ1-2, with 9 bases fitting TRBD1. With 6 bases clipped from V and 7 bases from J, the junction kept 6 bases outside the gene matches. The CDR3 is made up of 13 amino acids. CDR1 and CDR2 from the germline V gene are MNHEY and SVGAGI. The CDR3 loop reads CASSPQGAGGYTF. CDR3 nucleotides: TGTGCCAGCAGCCCACAGGGGGCTGGTGGCTACACCTTC.

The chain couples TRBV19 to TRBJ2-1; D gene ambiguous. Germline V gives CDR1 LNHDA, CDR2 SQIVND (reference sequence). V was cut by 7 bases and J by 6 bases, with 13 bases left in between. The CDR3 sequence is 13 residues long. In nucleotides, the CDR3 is TGTGCCAGTAATGGTCGTCTAAGCAATGAGCAGTTCTTC. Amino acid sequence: CASNGRLSNEQFF.

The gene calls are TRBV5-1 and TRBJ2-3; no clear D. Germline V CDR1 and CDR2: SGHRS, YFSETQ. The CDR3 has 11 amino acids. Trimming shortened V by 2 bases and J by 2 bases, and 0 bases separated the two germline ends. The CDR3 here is CASSFTDTQYF. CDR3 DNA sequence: TGCGCCAGCAGCTTCACAGATACGCAGTATTTT.